Shown below are 8 T cell receptor beta chains from a single sample sequenced in a study of cytomegalovirus exposure and HLA in healthy donors. Vbeta (60) and Jbeta (13) primers were used in the PCR. Using immunoSEQ multiplex PCR, the repertoire was profiled, and TCRdb retains in-frame clones only, with some absent. This sample has fewer than 110,000 clones, with almost 80% found just once. The sample was PBMCs. Receptors were obtained from a middle-aged man in good health and CMV-seropositive.

The chain joins TRBV5-4 to TRBJ2-7, with 11 bases aligning to TRBD2. This CDR3 contains 17 residues. CDR1 and CDR2 (germline): SGHNT, YYREEE (reference sequence). Unmatched junction bases numbered 9, after V lost 2 bases and J lost 2 bases. Here the CDR3 DNA reads TGTGCCAGCAGCTTCGAAAGGGGACTAGCGGAAACCTACGAGCAGTACTTC. It specifies CASSFERGLAETYEQYF.

CDR3 amino acids: CASSQGQVDSYEQYF. The CDR3 DNA is TGTGCCAGCAGCCAAGGACAGGTAGACTCCTACGAGCAGTACTTC. V and J are TRBV4-2 and TRBJ2-7, with a tentative D call TRBD1 (6 bases). The CDR3 consists of 15 residues. Germline CDR1 and CDR2: LGHNA and YNFKEQ. With 1 base removed from V and 0 bases from J, the gap between germline ends came to 10 bases.

This chain uses TRBV6-1 with TRBJ2-2; TRBD2 might be the D (6 bases). V was shortened by 4 bases and J by 5 bases, with 14 bases between the two germline ends. The CDR3 is 15 residues long. CDR1 is MNHNS, CDR2 SASEGT, per germline. The CDR3, as DNA: TGTGCCAGCAGTGTAGGAGGGGATGGGACCGGGGAGCTGTTTTTT. This gives the protein CASSVGGDGTGELFF.

V and J are TRBV2 and TRBJ2-2; D is possibly TRBD1 (6 bases). The germline V and J ends were trimmed by 3 bases and 2 bases, with 10 bases remaining between them. The CDR3 loop spans 15 amino acids. CDR1 SNHLY and CDR2 FYNNEI come from the germline V gene. The CDR3: CASSDSGQNTGELFF. The CDR3 DNA is TGTGCCAGCAGTGATTCGGGACAAAACACCGGGGAGCTGTTTTTT.

The J gene is TRBJ2-7, the V gene TRBV2, with 15 nucleotides matching TRBD2. This CDR3 region has 15 residues. V lost 7 bases to trimming and J lost 5 bases; unmatched junction nucleotides: 6. The germline V gene has CDR1 SNHLY and CDR2 FYNNEI. The CDR3 DNA reads as TGTGCCAGCACCCGGACTAGCGGGAGGGCCAACGAGCAGTACTTC. This gives the protein CASTRTSGRANEQYF.

V and J are TRBV7-6 and TRBJ2-5; TRBD2 is a possible D gene (6 bases). This CDR3 contains 14 residues. With 1 base removed from V and 4 bases from J, the gap between germline ends came to 10 bases. Per the germline V gene, CDR1 is SGHVS and CDR2 is FNYEAQ. CDR3: CASSLGSSVETQYF. The CDR3 DNA reads TGTGCCAGCAGCTTAGGCTCTAGCGTAGAGACCCAGTACTTC.

The V call is TRBV6-1, the J call TRBJ2-3, with 11 nucleotides matching TRBD2. The J segment lost 2 bases and the V segment lost 7 bases, leaving 5 bases of the junction unmatched. This CDR3 contains 15 residues. CDR1 is MNHNS and CDR2 is SASEGT in the germline V gene. The chain's CDR3 is CASIIAGGYTDTQYF. The CDR3 nucleotides read TGTGCCAGCATTATAGCGGGAGGGTACACAGATACGCAGTATTTT.

CDR3 residues: CASSFGRGRPDTQYF. The CDR3 bases are TGTGCCAGCAGTTTCGGCAGGGGGCGCCCAGATACGCAGTATTTT. The chain combines TRBV27 with TRBJ2-3, with 8 bases matching TRBD1. With 3 bases clipped from V and 4 bases from J, the junction kept 6 bases outside the gene matches. CDR1 and CDR2 (germline): MNHEY, SMNVEV (reference sequence). The CDR3 has 15 residues.